This TCR beta chain emerged from a study of T cell responses to AZD1222 COVID-19 vaccine. Study-wide results and limits: Baseline serology detected seropositivity in only a handful of AZD1222 recipients.

A note on this clone: Its antigen is still unknown.

The data were produced by immunoSEQ multiplex PCR, yet TCRdb's version contains in-frame clones alone and is incomplete. Here the sample spans some 96,000 clones, about 93% being singletons. The V gene's germline CDR1 is SGHTA and CDR2 FQGTGA. The CDR3 extends over 15 amino acids. V lost 5 bases, J lost 2 bases, and 3 bases stayed unmatched. This sequence joins TRBV7-3 and TRBJ1-6, with 7 nucleotides matching TRBD1. The sequence was obtained from an adult in good health. The sample here was peripheral blood, taken on day 0 of AZD1222 vaccination. CDR3 protein: CASSVGQAYNSPLHF. The CDR3 DNA reads TGTGCCAGCAGCGTCGGACAGGCCTATAATTCACCCCTCCACTTT.